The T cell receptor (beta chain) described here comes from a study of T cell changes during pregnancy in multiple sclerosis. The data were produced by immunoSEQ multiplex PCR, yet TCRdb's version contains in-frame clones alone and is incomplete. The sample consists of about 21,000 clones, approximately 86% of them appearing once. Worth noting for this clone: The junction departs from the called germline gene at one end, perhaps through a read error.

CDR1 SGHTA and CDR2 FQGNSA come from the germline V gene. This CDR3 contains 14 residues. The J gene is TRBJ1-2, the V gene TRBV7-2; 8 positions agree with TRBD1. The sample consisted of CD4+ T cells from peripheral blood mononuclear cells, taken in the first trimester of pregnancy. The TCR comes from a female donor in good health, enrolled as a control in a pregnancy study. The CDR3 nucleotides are TGTGCCAGCAGCCTAGCCCAGGGGGCGAGTGGCTACACCTTC. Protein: CASSLAQGASGYTF.